Following are 24 T cell receptor beta chains from one sample sequenced in a study of OX40 agonist ivuxolimab in advanced cancers. The data were produced by immunoSEQ multiplex PCR, yet TCRdb's version contains in-frame clones alone and is incomplete. The sample contains 70,000 to 95,000 clones, roughly nine tenths of which appear only once. Sequenced material: CD4+ or CD8+ T cells sorted from blood, taken in a trial of the OX40 agonist ivuxolimab. The receptors come from an adult with an advanced solid tumor such as melanoma, head and neck, liver or kidney cancer.

This sequence joins TRBV5-6 and TRBJ1-1; weak D call: TRBD1 (5 bases). CDR1 is SGHDT, CDR2 YYEEEE, per germline. This CDR3 region has 17 residues. V was cut by 4 bases and J by 1 base, with 20 bases left in between. CDR3 sequence (DNA): TGTGCCAGCAGCACAAGAGGGGCTCTGCCGCCGAACACTGAAGCTTTCTTT. Its translation: CASSTRGALPPNTEAFF.

The table lists this clone with a count of one. This chain uses TRBV7-9 with TRBJ1-5; D is unclear. V dropped 3 bases and J dropped 7 bases, with 16 bases sitting between them. This CDR3 is built from 15 residues. CDR1 SEHNR and CDR2 FQNEAQ come from the germline V gene (reference sequence). Written as DNA, the CDR3 is TGTGCCAGCAGCTTTGGGGAGGGCCCCGGACAGCCCCAGCATTTT. This sequence encodes CASSFGEGPGQPQHF.

The rearrangement uses TRBV5-1 and TRBJ2-2; the D gene is possibly TRBD1 (7 bases). The germline CDR1 and CDR2 sequences are SGHRS and YFSETQ. The germline V and J ends were trimmed by 4 bases and 6 bases, with 10 bases remaining between them. This CDR3 contains 13 residues. The CDR3 region has the DNA TGCGCCAGCAGCCCAGGGGGGTCCGGGGAGCTGTTTTTT. Its protein product is CASSPGGSGELFF.

The V call is TRBV28, the J call TRBJ1-1, with 9 bases aligning to TRBD1. There are 14 residues in the CDR3. The V and J ends lost 6 bases and 6 bases, in that order; junction bases with no gene match: 8. Germline values: CDR1 MDHEN, CDR2 SYDVKM. The CDR3 loop reads CASRGGQGSAEAFF. CDR3 sequence (DNA): TGTGCCAGCAGGGGGGGACAGGGTAGCGCTGAAGCTTTCTTT.

This clone was picked up one time. The chain combines TRBV28 with TRBJ1-2; D not certain. Trimming left V 10 bases short and J 4 bases short, with 19 bases between. The V gene's germline CDR1 is MDHEN and CDR2 SYDVKM. This CDR3 is built from 14 residues. CDR3 protein: CATRVTVPRYGYTF. Written as DNA, the CDR3 is TGTGCCACAAGGGTGACCGTACCACGCTATGGCTACACCTTC.

J is TRBJ2-1 and V is TRBV4-1; 8 positions match TRBD2. CDR1 MGHRA and CDR2 YSYEKL come from the germline V gene. V lost 5 bases and J lost 3; bases outside the gene matches: 6. This CDR3 is 15 amino acids long. The CDR3 loop reads CASSTGLARYNEQFF. DNA of the CDR3: TGCGCCAGCAGCACCGGACTAGCTCGCTACAATGAGCAGTTCTTC.

V is TRBV18 and J is TRBJ1-3, with TRBD1 as a possible D gene (6 bases). Trimming cost V 8 bases and J 0 bases, with 14 bases left between them. The CDR3 loop spans 15 amino acids. Germline loops: CDR1 KGHSH, CDR2 LQKENI. CDR3 amino acids: CASTETGFSGNTIYF. In DNA, the CDR3 is TGTGCCAGCACCGAGACAGGCTTCTCTGGAAACACCATATATTTT.

The chain couples TRBV6-5 to TRBJ1-1; unclear D gene. From germline, CDR1 is MNHEY and CDR2 SVGAGI. V was shortened by 5 bases and J by 6 bases, with 13 bases between the two germline ends. The CDR3 extends over 13 amino acids. Written as DNA, the CDR3 is TGTGCCAGCAGTCCCCCAACGCTCGCTGAAGCTTTCTTT. It encodes CASSPPTLAEAFF.

The rearrangement uses TRBV7-9 and TRBJ2-1; the match to TRBD1 covers 7 bases. The CDR3 covers 13 residues. J gave up 4 bases and V 3 bases, and 0 bases lay outside the gene matches. Germline CDR1 reads SEHNR; CDR2 reads FQNEAQ (reference sequence). The CDR3 sequence: CASSLGQYNEQFF. As DNA, the CDR3 is TGTGCCAGCAGCTTGGGACAGTACAATGAGCAGTTCTTC.

The V gene is TRBV11-3, the J gene TRBJ1-3; no definite D call. The CDR3 is 16 residues long. Trimming pared 5 bases from V and 0 bases from J, leaving 14 bases between. Germline CDR1 SGHNT, CDR2 YENEEA. This CDR3 reads CASSPGAGFSGNTIYF. The CDR3 DNA reads TGTGCCAGCAGCCCCGGTGCGGGATTCTCTGGAAACACCATATATTTT.

The CDR3 reads CASWRGHNEQFF. DNA of the CDR3: TGTGCCAGCTGGAGGGGACACAATGAGCAGTTCTTC. This sequence joins TRBV6-1 and TRBJ2-1; D might be TRBD2 (6 bases). Between the trimmed V and J ends, which lost 8 bases and 5 bases, there was a span of 10 bases. The CDR3 is 12 amino acids. The germline gives CDR1 MNHNS, CDR2 SASEGT.

The V gene is TRBV28, the J gene TRBJ1-3; D gene uncertain. CDR3 length: 13 residues. Per the germline V gene, CDR1 is MDHEN and CDR2 is SYDVKM. Trimming took off 2 bases at V and 4 bases at J, with 6 bases between the two ends. In nucleotides, the CDR3 is TGTGCCAGCAGTTTACAAGGGGGAAACACCATATATTTT. Amino acids: CASSLQGGNTIYF.

J is TRBJ2-7 and V is TRBV11-2; 9 bases align to TRBD2. Trimming cost V 5 bases and J 0 bases; bases outside gene matches: 11. In germline, CDR1 is SGHAT, CDR2 FQNNGV. This CDR3 has 17 residues. CDR3 amino acids: CASSLARRLAASYEQYF. The CDR3, as DNA: TGTGCCAGCAGCCTTGCCCGAAGACTAGCGGCCTCCTACGAGCAGTACTTC.

V and J are TRBV7-2 and TRBJ1-3; D not certain. V was clipped by 3 bases and J by 4 bases, with 13 bases between them. Germline values: CDR1 SGHTA, CDR2 FQGNSA. The CDR3 covers 15 residues. The CDR3: CASSFERARGNTIYF. CDR3 bases: TGTGCCAGCAGCTTCGAGAGGGCGCGGGGAAACACCATATATTTT.

This chain uses TRBV5-6 with TRBJ2-7, with 8 bases matching TRBD2. The germline gives CDR1 SGHDT, CDR2 YYEEEE. This CDR3 contains 15 residues. The J segment lost 3 bases and the V segment lost 2 bases, leaving 7 bases of the junction unmatched. The CDR3 loop is CASSLLQAGGYEQYF. Here the CDR3 DNA reads TGTGCCAGCAGCTTATTACAGGCGGGAGGCTACGAGCAGTACTTC.

V and J are TRBV5-4 and TRBJ1-3; tentative D call: TRBD1 (5 bases). CDR3 length: 15 residues. Germline V lookup: CDR1 SGHNT, CDR2 YYREEE (reference sequence). The V and J ends lost 1 base and 3 bases respectively, with 11 bases between them. The CDR3 nucleotides are TGTGCCAGCAGCTTGAGGGGTTTTGGTGGAAACACCATATATTTT. Its protein product is CASSLRGFGGNTIYF.

The chain carries TRBV6-5 and TRBJ2-7, with TRBD2 matching 8 bases. Germline V gene data show CDR1 as MNHEY and CDR2 as SVGAGI. The V and J ends lost 6 bases and 2 bases, in that order; junction bases with no gene match: 6. This CDR3 has 14 residues. In nucleotides, the CDR3 is TGTGCCAGCAGCCTCGGGAGGGCAGCCTACGAGCAGTACTTC. Translating it yields CASSLGRAAYEQYF.

The V gene is TRBV5-1, the J gene TRBJ2-2; 11 bases align to TRBD1. Germline CDR1 and CDR2: SGHRS and YFSETQ. Trimming cost V 3 bases and J 5 bases; bases outside gene matches: 3. There are 15 residues in the CDR3. CDR3 in amino acids: CASSWGQGVTGELFF. In DNA, the CDR3 is TGCGCCAGCAGCTGGGGACAGGGGGTAACCGGGGAGCTGTTTTTT.

The rearrangement uses TRBV18 and TRBJ1-3; no reliable D call. The CDR3 has 16 residues. Germline V lookup: CDR1 KGHSH, CDR2 LQKENI. V was cut by 5 bases and J by 0 bases, with 14 bases left in between. CDR3 DNA sequence: TGTGCCAGCTCAAAGGAAACAGCGTACTCTGGAAACACCATATATTTT. This encodes CASSKETAYSGNTIYF.

This sequence joins TRBV5-1 and TRBJ2-1; maybe TRBD2 (5 bases). Germline assignment: CDR1 SGHRS and CDR2 YFSETQ. V was trimmed by 0 bases and J by 7 bases, leaving 8 bases between them. The CDR3 contains 13 residues. DNA for the CDR3: TGCGCCAGCAGCTTGGCGAGGAGGAATGAGCAGTTCTTC. Its protein product is CASSLARRNEQFF.

This clone showed up just a few times. The chain uses TRBV5-1 and TRBJ2-2; D gene ambiguous. This CDR3 has 12 residues. The ends were cut back, 4 bases at V and 8 bases at J, with 9 bases in the middle. Germline CDR1 reads SGHRS; CDR2 reads YFSETQ. The CDR3 DNA reads as TGCGCCAGCAGCCCTCAAGGGGGGGAGCTGTTTTTT. It yields the protein CASSPQGGELFF. Full variable domain (outside the CDR3, taken from reference TRBV5-1 and TRBJ2-2): KAGVTQTPRYLIKTRGQQVTLSCSPISGHRSVSWYQQTPGQGLQFLFEYFSETQRNKGNFPGRFSGRQFSNSRSEMNVSTLELGDSALYLCASSPQGGELFFGEGSRLTVL.

The chain joins TRBV2 to TRBJ1-5; D is unresolved. Germline values: CDR1 SNHLY, CDR2 FYNNEI. With 3 bases removed from V and 3 bases from J, the gap between germline ends came to 9 bases. This CDR3 region has 14 residues. The CDR3 region is CASSEVSVNQPQHF. The CDR3 bases are TGTGCCAGCAGTGAGGTCTCCGTCAATCAGCCCCAGCATTTT.

The sample holds a few counts of this clone. The chain links TRBV30 to TRBJ2-7, with D possibly called TRBD1 or TRBD2 (6 bases each). V lost 3 bases to trimming and J lost 6 bases, with 18 bases between them. The germline gives CDR1 GTSNPN, CDR2 SVGIG (reference sequence). The CDR3 has 14 amino acids. The CDR3 spells CAWRKSRGGSEQYF. The DNA of the CDR3 is TGTGCCTGGAGGAAATCCAGGGGAGGCTCCGAGCAGTACTTC.

The chain has TRBV6-1 and TRBJ2-2, with D possibly being TRBD1 or TRBD2 (6 bases each). This CDR3 contains 15 residues. The germline V and J ends were trimmed by 6 bases and 4 bases, with 15 bases remaining between them. CDR1 and CDR2 (germline): MNHNS, SASEGT. CDR3 bases: TGTGCCAGCAGGGGGGGCAGACACCCCACCGGGGAGCTGTTTTTT. This gives the protein CASRGGRHPTGELFF.